Here is one T cell receptor (beta chain) with its context. Its specific antigen is unknown. No base quality information exists; no much larger clone differs at one position. There are 15 amino acids in the CDR3, from cysteine to phenylalanine inclusive. Of all the DNA, just the CDR3 is kept, 45 bases in frame from base 1. Sequences MDHEN (CDR1) and SYDVKM (CDR2) are obtained from the germline V gene. V and J are truncated by 4 bases and 0 bases respectively, leaving an intervening sequence of 12 bases. This sample is drawn from a study of T cell changes during pregnancy in multiple sclerosis (dated by TCRdb to the late 2010s). At the level of the whole study: In women with multiple sclerosis, the researchers looked at how the T cell repertoire shifted as pregnancy progressed.

Preparation of the library involved the immunoSEQ multiplex PCR assay. TCRdb took this table from immuneACCESS and kept in-frame rearrangements with V and J called. Such tables lack part of the clones; where checked against another copy, unresolved V genes explain under half of the gap, and the rest is unexplained. The sample table holds 30,000 to 40,000 clones, of which roughly 87% were seen once. The top ten clones comprise approximately 7.9% of the sample. The sample consisted of CD8+ T cells from peripheral blood mononuclear cells, taken before pregnancy. The chain was built from TRBV28 and TRBJ2-5; the D segment could be TRBD1, given 6 matching bases. The clonotype was recovered from a female donor with multiple sclerosis, enrolled in a pregnancy study. For the CDR3, the sequence is CASSSTGPYQETQYF. The sequence in DNA is TGTGCCAGCAGTTCTACAGGGCCCTACCAAGAGACCCAGTACTTC. When the CDR3 is completed using the reference TRBV28 and TRBJ2-5 genes on either side, the full variable domain is DVKVTQSSRYLVKRTGEKVFLECVQDMDHENMFWYRQDPGLGLRLIYFSYDVKMKEKGDIPEGYSVSREKKERFSLILESASTNQTSMYLCASSSTGPYQETQYFGPGTRLLVL.